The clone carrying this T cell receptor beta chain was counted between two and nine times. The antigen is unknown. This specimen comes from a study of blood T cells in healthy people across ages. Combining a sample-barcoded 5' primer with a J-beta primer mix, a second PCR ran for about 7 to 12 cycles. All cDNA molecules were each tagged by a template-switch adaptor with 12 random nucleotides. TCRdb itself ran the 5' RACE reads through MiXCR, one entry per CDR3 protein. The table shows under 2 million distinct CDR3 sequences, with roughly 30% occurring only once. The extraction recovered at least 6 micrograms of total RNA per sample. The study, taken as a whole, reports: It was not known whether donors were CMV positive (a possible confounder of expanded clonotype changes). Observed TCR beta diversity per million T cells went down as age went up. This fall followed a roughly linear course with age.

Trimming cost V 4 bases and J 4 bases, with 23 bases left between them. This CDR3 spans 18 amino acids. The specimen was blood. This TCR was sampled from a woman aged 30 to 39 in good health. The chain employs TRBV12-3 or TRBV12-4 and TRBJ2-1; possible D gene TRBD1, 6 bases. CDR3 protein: CASSSPGLPGGRYNEQFF. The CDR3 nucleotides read TGTGCCAGCAGTTCCCCCGGCCTGCCTGGGGGCCGTTACAATGAGCAGTTCTTC.